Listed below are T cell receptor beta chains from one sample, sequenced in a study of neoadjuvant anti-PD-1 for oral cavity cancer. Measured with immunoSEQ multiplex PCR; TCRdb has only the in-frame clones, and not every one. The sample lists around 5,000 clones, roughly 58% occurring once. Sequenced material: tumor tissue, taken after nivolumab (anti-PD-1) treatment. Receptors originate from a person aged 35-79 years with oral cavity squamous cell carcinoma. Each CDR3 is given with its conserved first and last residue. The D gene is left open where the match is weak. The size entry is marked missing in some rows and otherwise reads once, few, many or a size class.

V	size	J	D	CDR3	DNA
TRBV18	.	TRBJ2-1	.	CASSYDQGSRPFF	TGTGCCAGCTCATACGATCAGGGCTCGAGGCCGTTCTTC
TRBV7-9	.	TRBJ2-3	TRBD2	CASTDSGRARGQYF	TGTGCCAGCACCGATAGCGGGAGGGCCCGGGGGCAGTATTTT
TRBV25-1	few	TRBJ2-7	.	CASSDPVRQYF	TGTGCCAGCAGTGACCCCGTTAGGCAGTACTTC
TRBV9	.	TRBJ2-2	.	CASSVEGTGELFF	TGTGCCAGCAGCGTAGAAGGGACCGGGGAGCTGTTTTTT
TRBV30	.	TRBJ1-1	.	CAWSVLSEAFF	TGTGCCTGGAGTGTACTTAGTGAAGCTTTCTTT
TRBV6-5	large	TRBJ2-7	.	CASSPPGRYEQYF	TGTGCCAGCAGCCCTCCGGGACGATACGAGCAGTACTTC
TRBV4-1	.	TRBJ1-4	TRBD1	CASSQESWTGSFGVEKLFF	TGCGCCAGCAGCCAAGAAAGTTGGACAGGATCATTTGGGGTGGAAAAACTGTTTTTT
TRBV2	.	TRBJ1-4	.	CASSARVEKLFF	TGTGCCAGCAGCGCAAGGGTAGAAAAACTGTTTTTT
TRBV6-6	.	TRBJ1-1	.	CASGLATEAFF	TGTGCCAGCGGATTGGCAACTGAAGCTTTCTTT
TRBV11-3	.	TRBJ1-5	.	CASSYEGLGNQPQHF	TGTGCCAGCAGCTACGAGGGACTCGGCAATCAGCCCCAGCATTTT
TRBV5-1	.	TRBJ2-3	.	CASSPGSGSSTDTQYF	TGCGCCAGCAGCCCGGGCAGCGGATCTAGCACAGATACGCAGTATTTT
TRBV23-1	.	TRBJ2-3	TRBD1	CASSQSCRPTGPSTDTQYF	TGCGCCAGCAGTCAATCTTGTAGGCCGACAGGGCCTAGCACAGATACGCAGTATTTT
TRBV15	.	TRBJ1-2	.	CATSRDRPATRGYTF	TGTGCCACCAGCAGAGATCGACCCGCTACCCGTGGCTACACCTTC
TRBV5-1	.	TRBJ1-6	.	CASSLAGNNNSPLHF	TGCGCCAGCAGCTTAGCAGGCAACAATAATTCACCCCTCCACTTT
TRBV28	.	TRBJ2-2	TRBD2	CASILSGANTGELFF	TGTGCCAGCATCCTTAGCGGGGCGAACACCGGGGAGCTGTTTTTT
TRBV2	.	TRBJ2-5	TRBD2	CASSYSSGGGRETQYF	TGTGCCAGCAGTTACTCTAGCGGGGGGGGTAGAGAGACCCAGTACTTC
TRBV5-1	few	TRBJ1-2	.	CASSAGGDGYTF	TGCGCCAGCAGCGCCGGTGGAGATGGCTACACCTTC
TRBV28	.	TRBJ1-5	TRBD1	CASRPDRGRAQPQHF	TGTGCCAGCAGACCCGACAGGGGGCGGGCCCAGCCCCAGCATTTT
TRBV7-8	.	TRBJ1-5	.	CASSLDGTNNQPQHF	TGTGCCAGCAGCTTAGACGGGACAAATAATCAGCCCCAGCATTTT
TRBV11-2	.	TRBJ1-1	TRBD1	CASSLDRDTEAFF	TGTGCCAGCAGCTTGGACAGGGACACTGAAGCTTTCTTT
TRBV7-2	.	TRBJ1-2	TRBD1	CASSTGTVFYGYTF	TGTGCCAGCAGCACCGGGACAGTGTTTTATGGCTACACCTTC
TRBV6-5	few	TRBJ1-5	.	CATWGARSNQPQHF	TGTGCCACCTGGGGGGCACGTAGCAATCAGCCCCAGCATTTT
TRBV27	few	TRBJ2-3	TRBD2	CASSLAGVISGRSTDTQYF	TGTGCCAGCAGTTTGGCGGGGGTTATTAGCGGGAGAAGCACAGATACGCAGTATTTT
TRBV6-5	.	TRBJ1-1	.	CASSRTRGRWTEAFF	TGTGCCAGCAGCAGGACAAGGGGTAGATGGACTGAAGCTTTCTTT
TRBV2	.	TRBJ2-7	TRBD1	CASRRTGASYEQYF	TGTGCCAGCAGAAGGACAGGTGCCTCCTACGAGCAGTACTTC
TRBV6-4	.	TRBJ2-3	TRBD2	CASSDSRLAGTSTDTQYF	TGTGCCAGCAGTGACTCAAGACTAGCGGGAACTAGCACAGATACGCAGTATTTT
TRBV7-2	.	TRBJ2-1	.	CASSLSRARPYNEQFF	TGTGCCAGCAGCTTATCACGGGCGAGACCCTACAATGAGCAGTTCTTC
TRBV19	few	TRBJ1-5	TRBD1	CASRQGKDQPQHF	TGTGCCAGTAGACAGGGGAAGGATCAGCCCCAGCATTTT
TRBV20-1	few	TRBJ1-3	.	CSAPAGGTIYF	TGCAGTGCCCCTGCGGGGGGCACCATATATTTT
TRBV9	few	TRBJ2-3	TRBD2	CASSVATSGGIATDTQYF	TGTGCCAGCAGCGTAGCGACTAGCGGGGGGATAGCCACAGATACGCAGTATTTT
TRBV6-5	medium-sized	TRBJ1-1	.	CASRSGLGNTEAFF	TGTGCCAGCAGGTCGGGACTCGGGAACACTGAAGCTTTCTTT
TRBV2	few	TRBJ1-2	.	CASNVRGLGGYTF	TGTGCCAGCAATGTAAGGGGACTCGGTGGCTACACCTTC
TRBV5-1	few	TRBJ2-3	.	CASSRLDYHPRTDTQYF	TGCGCCAGCAGCCGGCTCGACTACCACCCTCGCACAGATACGCAGTATTTT
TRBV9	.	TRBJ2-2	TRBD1	CASSSPGQGIGELFF	TGTGCCAGCAGCTCACCGGGACAGGGGATCGGGGAGCTGTTTTTT
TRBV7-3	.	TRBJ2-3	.	CASTSGNPDTQYF	TGTGCCAGCACCTCAGGGAACCCAGATACGCAGTATTTT
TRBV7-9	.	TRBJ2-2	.	CASSLARGNTGELFF	TGTGCCAGCAGCTTAGCTAGGGGGAACACCGGGGAGCTGTTTTTT
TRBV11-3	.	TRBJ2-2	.	CASSLDGRQGPSGELFF	TGTGCCAGCAGCTTAGATGGAAGGCAGGGTCCATCCGGGGAGCTGTTTTTT
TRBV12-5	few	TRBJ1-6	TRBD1	CASGSGTGASPLHF	TGTGCTAGTGGGTCCGGGACAGGGGCTTCACCCCTCCACTTT